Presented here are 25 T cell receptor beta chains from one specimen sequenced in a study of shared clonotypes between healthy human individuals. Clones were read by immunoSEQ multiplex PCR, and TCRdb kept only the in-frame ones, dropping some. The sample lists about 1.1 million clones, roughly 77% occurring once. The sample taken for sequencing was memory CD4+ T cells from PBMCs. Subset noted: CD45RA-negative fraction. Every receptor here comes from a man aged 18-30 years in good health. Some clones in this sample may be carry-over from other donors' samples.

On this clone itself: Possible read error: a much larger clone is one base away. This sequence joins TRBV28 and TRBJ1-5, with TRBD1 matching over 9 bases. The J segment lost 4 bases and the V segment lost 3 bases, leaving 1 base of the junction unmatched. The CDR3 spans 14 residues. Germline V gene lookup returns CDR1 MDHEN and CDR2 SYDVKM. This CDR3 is CASSFGTGNQPQHF. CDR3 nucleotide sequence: TGTGCCAGCAGTTTCGGGACAGGGAATCAGCCCCAGCATTTT.

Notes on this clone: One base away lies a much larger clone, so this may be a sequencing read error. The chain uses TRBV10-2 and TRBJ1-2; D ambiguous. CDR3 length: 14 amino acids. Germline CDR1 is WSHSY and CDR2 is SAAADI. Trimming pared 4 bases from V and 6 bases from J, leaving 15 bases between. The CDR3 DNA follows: TGCGCCAGCAGTGGGTATCCGCCGAGGGATGGCTACACCTTC. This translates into CASSGYPPRDGYTF.

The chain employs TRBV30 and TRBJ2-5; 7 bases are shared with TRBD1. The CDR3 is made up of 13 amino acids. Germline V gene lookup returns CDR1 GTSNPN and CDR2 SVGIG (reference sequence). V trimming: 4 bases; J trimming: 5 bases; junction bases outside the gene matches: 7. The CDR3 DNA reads TGTGCCTGGACAAAGGGGGCGAGGGAGACCCAGTACTTC. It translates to CAWTKGARETQYF. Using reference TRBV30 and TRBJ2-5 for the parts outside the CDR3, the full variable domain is SQTIHQWPATLVQPVGSPLSLECTVEGTSNPNLYWYRQAAGRGLQLLFYSVGIGQISSEVPQNLSASRPQDRQFILSSKKLLLSDSGFYLCAWTKGARETQYFGPGTRLLVL.

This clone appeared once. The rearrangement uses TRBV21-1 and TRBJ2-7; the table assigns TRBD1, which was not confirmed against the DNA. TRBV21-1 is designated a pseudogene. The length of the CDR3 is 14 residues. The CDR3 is CASKKDRGPYEQYF. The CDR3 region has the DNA TGTGCCAGCAAGAAGGACAGGGGGCCCTACGAGCAGTACTTC.

The CDR3 region is CASKNQGLYEQYF. The CDR3 DNA is TGTGCCAGCAAGAATCAGGGACTCTACGAGCAGTACTTC. The chain carries TRBV27 and TRBJ2-7; perhaps TRBD2 as D (6 bases). Trimming removed 7 bases at V and 3 bases at J, with 13 bases between. The CDR3 consists of 13 residues. Germline V lookup: CDR1 MNHEY, CDR2 SMNVEV (reference sequence).

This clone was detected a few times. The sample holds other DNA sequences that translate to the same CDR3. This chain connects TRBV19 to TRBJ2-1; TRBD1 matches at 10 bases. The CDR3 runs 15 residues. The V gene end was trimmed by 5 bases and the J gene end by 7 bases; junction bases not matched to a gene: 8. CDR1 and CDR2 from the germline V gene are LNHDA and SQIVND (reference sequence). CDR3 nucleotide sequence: TGTGCCAGTAGTCCGGACAGGGGGGTAGGGAATGAGCAGTTCTTC. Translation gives CASSPDRGVGNEQFF.

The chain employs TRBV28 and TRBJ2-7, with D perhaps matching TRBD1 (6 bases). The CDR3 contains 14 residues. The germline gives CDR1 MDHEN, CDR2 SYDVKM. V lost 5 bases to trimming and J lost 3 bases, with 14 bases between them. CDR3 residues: CASSPQGPGYEQYF. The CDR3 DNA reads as TGTGCCAGCAGTCCACAGGGCCCCGGCTACGAGCAGTACTTC.

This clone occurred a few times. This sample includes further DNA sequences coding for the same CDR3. The CDR3 region is CASSYRETQYF. CDR3 sequence (DNA): TGTGCCAGCAGTTATAGAGAGACCCAGTACTTC. The V and J genes are TRBV28 and TRBJ2-5; D is unclear. The length of the CDR3 is 11 residues. The germline V gene encodes CDR1 MDHEN and CDR2 SYDVKM. The V and J ends lost 4 bases and 4 bases respectively, with 4 bases between them.

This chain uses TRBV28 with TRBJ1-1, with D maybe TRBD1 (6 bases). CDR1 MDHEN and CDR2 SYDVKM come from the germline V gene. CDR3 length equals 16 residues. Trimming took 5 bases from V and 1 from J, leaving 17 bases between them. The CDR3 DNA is TGTGCCAGCAGTCGCAACGCGCCACAGGGGAACACTGAAGCTTTCTTT. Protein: CASSRNAPQGNTEAFF.

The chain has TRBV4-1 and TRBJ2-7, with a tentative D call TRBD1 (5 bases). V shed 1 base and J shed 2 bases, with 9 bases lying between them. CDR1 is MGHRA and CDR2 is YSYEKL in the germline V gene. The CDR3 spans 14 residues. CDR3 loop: CASSQGTFPYEQYF. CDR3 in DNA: TGCGCCAGCAGCCAAGGGACATTCCCCTACGAGCAGTACTTC.

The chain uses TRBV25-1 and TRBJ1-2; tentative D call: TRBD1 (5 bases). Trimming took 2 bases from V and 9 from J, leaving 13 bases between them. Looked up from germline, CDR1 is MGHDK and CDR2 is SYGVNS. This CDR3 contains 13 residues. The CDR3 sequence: CASSERDGGSYTF. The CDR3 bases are TGTGCCAGCAGTGAAAGGGACGGTGGTAGCTACACCTTC.

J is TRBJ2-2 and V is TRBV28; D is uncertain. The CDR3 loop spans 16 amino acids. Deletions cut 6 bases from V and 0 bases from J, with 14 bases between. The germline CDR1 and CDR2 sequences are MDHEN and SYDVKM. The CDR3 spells CASSLGGAPNTGELFF. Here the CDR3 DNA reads TGTGCCAGCAGCCTAGGCGGCGCACCGAACACCGGGGAGCTGTTTTTT. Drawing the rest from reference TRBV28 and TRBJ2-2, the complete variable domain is DVKVTQSSRYLVKRTGEKVFLECVQDMDHENMFWYRQDPGLGLRLIYFSYDVKMKEKGDIPEGYSVSREKKERFSLILESASTNQTSMYLCASSLGGAPNTGELFFGEGSRLTVL.

The CDR3: CASGTGQISNQPQHF. The CDR3 DNA sequence: TGTGCCAGCGGTACGGGACAGATTAGCAATCAGCCCCAGCATTTT. The chain links TRBV6-6 to TRBJ1-5, with 7 bases matching TRBD1. Unmatched junction bases numbered 7, after V lost 8 bases and J lost 0 bases. The germline CDR1 and CDR2 sequences are MNHNY and SVGAGI (reference sequence). This CDR3 is 15 amino acids long.

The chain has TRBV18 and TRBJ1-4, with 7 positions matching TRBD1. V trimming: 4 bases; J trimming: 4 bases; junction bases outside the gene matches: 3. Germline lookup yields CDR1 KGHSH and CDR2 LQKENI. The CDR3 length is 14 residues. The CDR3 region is CASSRDRINEKLFF. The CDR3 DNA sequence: TGTGCCAGCTCACGGGACAGAATTAATGAAAAACTGTTTTTT.

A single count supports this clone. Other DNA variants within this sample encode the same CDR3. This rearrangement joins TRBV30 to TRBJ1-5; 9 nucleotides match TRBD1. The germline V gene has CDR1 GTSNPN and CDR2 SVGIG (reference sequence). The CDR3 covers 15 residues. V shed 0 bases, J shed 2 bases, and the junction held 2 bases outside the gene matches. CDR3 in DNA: TGTGCCTGGAGTGTACGACAGGGGGGCAATCAGCCCCAGCATTTT. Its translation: CAWSVRQGGNQPQHF.

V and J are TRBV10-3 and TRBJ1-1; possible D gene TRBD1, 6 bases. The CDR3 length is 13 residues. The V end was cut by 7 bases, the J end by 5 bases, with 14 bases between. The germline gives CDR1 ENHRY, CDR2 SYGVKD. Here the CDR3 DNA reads TGTGCCATCATGCCTAGGGGGGAAACTGAAGCTTTCTTT. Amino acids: CAIMPRGETEAFF.

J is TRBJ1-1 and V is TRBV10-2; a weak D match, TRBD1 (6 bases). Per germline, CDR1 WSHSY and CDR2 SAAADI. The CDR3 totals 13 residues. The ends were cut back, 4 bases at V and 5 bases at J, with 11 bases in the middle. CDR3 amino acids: CASSVKGGTEAFF. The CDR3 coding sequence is TGCGCCAGCAGTGTTAAAGGGGGGACTGAAGCTTTCTTT.

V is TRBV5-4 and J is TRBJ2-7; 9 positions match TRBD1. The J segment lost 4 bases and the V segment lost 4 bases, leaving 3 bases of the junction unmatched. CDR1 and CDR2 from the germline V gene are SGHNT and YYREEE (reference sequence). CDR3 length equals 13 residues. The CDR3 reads CASSIDRGYEQYF. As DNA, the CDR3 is TGTGCCAGCAGCATCGACAGGGGGTACGAGCAGTACTTC.

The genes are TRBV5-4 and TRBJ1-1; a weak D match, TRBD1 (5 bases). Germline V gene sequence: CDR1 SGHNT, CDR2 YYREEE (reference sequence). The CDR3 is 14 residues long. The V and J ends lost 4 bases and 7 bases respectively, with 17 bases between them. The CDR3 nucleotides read TGTGCCAGCAGCCCATACGGGGCTTCGGGTGAAGCTTTCTTT. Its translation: CASSPYGASGEAFF.

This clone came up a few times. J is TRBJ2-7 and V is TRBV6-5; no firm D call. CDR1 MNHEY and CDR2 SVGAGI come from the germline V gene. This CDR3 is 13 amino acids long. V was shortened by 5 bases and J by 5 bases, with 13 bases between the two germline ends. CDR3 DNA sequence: TGTGCCAGCAGTCCGGGCCAGCGCCACGAGCAGTACTTC. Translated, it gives CASSPGQRHEQYF.

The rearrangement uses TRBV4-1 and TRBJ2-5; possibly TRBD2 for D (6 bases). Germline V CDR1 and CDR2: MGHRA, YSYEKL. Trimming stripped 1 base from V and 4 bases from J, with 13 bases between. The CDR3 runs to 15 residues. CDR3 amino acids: CASSQGRGWLETQYF. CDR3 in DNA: TGCGCCAGCAGCCAAGGGCGGGGTTGGTTAGAGACCCAGTACTTC.

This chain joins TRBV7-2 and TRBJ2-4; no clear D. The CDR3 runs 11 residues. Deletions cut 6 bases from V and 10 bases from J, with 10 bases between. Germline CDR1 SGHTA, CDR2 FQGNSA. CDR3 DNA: TGTGCCAGCAGAGGACCGAATATTCAGTACTTC. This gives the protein CASRGPNIQYF.

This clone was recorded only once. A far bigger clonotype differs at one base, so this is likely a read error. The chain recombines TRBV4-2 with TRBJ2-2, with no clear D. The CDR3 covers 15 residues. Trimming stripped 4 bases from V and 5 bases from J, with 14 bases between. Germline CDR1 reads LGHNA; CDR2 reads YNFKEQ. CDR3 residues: CASSRRAGETGELFF. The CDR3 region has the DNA TGTGCCAGCAGCCGCCGAGCAGGAGAAACCGGGGAGCTGTTTTTT.

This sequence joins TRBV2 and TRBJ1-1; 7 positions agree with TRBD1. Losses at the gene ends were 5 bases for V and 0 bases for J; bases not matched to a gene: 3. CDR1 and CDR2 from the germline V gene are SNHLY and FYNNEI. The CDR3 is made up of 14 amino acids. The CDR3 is CASSRQGLNTEAFF. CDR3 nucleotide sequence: TGTGCCAGCAGTAGACAGGGACTGAACACTGAAGCTTTCTTT. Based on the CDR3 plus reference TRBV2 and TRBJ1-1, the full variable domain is EPEVTQTPSHQVTQMGQEVILRCVPISNHLYFYWYRQILGQKVEFLVSFYNNEISEKSEIFDDQFSVERPDGSNFTLKIRSTKLEDSAMYFCASSRQGLNTEAFFGQGTRLTVV.

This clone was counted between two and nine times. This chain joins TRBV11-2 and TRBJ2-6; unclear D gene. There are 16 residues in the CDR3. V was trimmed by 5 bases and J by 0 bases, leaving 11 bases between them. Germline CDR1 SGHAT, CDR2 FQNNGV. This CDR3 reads CASSPSPSSGANVLTF. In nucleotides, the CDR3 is TGTGCCAGCAGCCCTTCCCCCAGCTCTGGGGCCAACGTCCTGACTTTC. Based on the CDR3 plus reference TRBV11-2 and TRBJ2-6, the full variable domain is EAGVAQSPRYKIIEKRQSVAFWCNPISGHATLYWYQQILGQGPKLLIQFQNNGVVDDSQLPKDRFSAERLKGVDSTLKIQPAKLEDSAVYLCASSPSPSSGANVLTFGAGSRLTVL.